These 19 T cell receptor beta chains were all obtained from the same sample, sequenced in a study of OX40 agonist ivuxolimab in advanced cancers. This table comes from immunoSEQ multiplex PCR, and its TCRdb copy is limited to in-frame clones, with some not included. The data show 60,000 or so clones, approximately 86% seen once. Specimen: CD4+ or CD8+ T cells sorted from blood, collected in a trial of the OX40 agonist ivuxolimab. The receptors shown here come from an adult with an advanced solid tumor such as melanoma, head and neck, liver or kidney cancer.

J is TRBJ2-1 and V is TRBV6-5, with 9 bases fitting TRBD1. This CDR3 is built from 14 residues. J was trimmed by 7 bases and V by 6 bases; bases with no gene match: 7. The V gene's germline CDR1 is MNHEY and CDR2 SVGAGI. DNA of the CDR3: TGTGCCAGCAGCCCGACAGGGGGATCGAATGAGCAGTTCTTC. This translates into CASSPTGGSNEQFF.

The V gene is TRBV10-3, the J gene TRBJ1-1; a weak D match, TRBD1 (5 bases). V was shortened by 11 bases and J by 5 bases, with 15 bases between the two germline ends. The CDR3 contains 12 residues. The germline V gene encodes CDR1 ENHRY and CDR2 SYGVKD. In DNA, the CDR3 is TGTGCCGCCCAGGGTAGGACGACTGAAGCTTTCTTT. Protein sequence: CAAQGRTTEAFF.

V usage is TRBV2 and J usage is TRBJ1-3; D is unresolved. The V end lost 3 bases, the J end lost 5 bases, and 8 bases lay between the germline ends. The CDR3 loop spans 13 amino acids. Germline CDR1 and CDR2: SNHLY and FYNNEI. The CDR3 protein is CASSDLNRNTIYF. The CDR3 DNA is TGTGCCAGCAGTGACCTGAACCGAAACACCATATATTTT.

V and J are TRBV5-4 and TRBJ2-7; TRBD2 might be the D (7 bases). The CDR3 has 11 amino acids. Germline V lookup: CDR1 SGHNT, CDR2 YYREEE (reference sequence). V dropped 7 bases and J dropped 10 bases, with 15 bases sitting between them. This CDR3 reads CASRTGGAQYF. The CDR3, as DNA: TGTGCCAGCCGTACGGGGGGCGCTCAGTACTTC.

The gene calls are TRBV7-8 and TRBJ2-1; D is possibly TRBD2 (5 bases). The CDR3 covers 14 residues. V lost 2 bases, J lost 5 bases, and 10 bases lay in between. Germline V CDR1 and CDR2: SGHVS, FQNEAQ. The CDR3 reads CASSLRAGDNEQFF. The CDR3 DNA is TGTGCCAGCAGCTTAAGGGCCGGGGACAATGAGCAGTTCTTC.

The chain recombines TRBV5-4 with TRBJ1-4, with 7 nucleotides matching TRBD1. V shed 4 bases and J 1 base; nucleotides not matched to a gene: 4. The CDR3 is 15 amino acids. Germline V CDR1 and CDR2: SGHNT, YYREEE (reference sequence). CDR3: CASSQRQGTNEKLFF. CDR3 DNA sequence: TGTGCCAGCAGCCAACGACAGGGAACTAATGAAAAACTGTTTTTT.

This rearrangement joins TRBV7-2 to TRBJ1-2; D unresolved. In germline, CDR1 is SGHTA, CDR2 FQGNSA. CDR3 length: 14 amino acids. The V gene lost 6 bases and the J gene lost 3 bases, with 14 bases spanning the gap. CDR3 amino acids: CASSFPGSYYGYTF. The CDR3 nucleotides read TGTGCCAGCAGTTTCCCCGGGAGCTACTATGGCTACACCTTC.

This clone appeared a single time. The CDR3 region has the DNA TGTGCCAGCAGTTACTCGGACAGTTACAATGAGCAGTTCTTC. The encoded protein is CASSYSDSYNEQFF. The V gene is TRBV6-5, the J gene TRBJ2-1; D is perhaps TRBD1 (6 bases). The V end lost 0 bases, the J end lost 4 bases, and 7 bases lay between the germline ends. This CDR3 contains 14 residues. Germline V CDR1 and CDR2: MNHEY, SVGAGI.

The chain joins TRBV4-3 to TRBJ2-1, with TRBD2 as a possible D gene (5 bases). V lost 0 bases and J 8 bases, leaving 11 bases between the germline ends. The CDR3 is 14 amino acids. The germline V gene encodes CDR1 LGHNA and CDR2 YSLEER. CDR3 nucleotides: TGCGCCAGCAGCCAAGATTCGGGGTTTGATGAGCAGTTCTTC. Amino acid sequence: CASSQDSGFDEQFF.

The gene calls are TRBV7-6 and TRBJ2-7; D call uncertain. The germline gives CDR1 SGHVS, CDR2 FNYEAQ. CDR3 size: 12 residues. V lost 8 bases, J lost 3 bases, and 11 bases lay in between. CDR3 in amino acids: CASSDSSYEQYF. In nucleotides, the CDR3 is TGTGCCAGCTCAGACTCGAGCTACGAGCAGTACTTC.

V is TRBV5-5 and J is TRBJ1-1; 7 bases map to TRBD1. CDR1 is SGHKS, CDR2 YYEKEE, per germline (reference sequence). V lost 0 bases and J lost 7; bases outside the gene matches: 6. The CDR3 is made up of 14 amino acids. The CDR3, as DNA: TGTGCCAGCAGCTTGGACAGGGGACGGGGTGAAGCTTTCTTT. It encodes CASSLDRGRGEAFF.

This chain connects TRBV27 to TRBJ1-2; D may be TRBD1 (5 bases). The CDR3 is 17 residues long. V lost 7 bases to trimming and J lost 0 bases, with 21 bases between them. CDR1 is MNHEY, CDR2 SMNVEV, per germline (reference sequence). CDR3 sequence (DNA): TGTGCCAGCAACCCCACAGGACCGCCCGCCTCTAACTATGGCTACACCTTC. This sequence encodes CASNPTGPPASNYGYTF.

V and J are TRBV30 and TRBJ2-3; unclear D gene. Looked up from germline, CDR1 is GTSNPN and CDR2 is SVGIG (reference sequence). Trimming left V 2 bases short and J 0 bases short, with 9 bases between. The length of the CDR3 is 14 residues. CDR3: CAWSRTISTDTQYF. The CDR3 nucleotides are TGTGCCTGGAGTAGAACAATTAGCACAGATACGCAGTATTTT.

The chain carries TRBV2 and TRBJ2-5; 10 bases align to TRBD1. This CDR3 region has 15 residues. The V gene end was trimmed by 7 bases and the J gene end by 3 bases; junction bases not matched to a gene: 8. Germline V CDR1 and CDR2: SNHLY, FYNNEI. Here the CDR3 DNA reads TGTGCCAGCACCAACCCCGGGACAGGGGAAGAGACCCAGTACTTC. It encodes CASTNPGTGEETQYF.

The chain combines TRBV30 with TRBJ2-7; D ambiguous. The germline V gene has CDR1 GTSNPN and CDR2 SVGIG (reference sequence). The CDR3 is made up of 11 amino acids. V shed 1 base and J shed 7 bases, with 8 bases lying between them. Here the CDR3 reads CAWSAIYEQYF. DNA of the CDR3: TGTGCCTGGAGTGCAATTTATGAGCAGTACTTC.

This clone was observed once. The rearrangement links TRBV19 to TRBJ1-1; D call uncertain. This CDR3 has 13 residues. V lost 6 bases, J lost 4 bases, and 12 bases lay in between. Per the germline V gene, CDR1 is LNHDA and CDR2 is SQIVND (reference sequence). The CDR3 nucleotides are TGTGCCAGTAGAGATAATTGGGGCACTGAAGCTTTCTTT. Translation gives CASRDNWGTEAFF. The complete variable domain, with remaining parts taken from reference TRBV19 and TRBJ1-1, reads DGGITQSPKYLFRKEGQNVTLSCEQNLNHDAMYWYRQDPGQGLRLIYYSQIVNDFQKGDIAEGYSVSREKKESFPLTVTSAQKNPTAFYLCASRDNWGTEAFFGQGTRLTVV.

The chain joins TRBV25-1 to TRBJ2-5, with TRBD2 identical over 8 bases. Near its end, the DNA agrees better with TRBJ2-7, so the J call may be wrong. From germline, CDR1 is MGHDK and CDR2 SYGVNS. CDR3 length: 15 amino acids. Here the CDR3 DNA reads TGTGCCAGCGGGCCCCTCGGCCTAGCGGGCAACGAGCAGTACTTC. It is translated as CASGPLGLAGNEQYF.

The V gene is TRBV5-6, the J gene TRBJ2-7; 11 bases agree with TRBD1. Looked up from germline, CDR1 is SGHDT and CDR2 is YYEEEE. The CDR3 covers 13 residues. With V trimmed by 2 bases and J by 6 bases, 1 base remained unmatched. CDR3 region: CASSFGTGGEQYF. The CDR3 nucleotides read TGTGCCAGCAGCTTCGGGACAGGGGGCGAGCAGTACTTC.

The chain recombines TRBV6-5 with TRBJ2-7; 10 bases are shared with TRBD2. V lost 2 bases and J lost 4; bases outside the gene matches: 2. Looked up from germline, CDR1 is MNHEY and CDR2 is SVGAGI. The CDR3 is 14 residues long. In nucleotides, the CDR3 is TGTGCCAGCAGTTACGAGCGGGAGGGATACGAGCAGTACTTC. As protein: CASSYEREGYEQYF.